What follows describes a single TCR beta chain. This sample was included in a study of control samples from healthy donors and cancer patients. Data came from immunoSEQ multiplex PCR; TCRdb stores just in-frame clones and leaves some out. The table records about 60,000 clones, over 75% of them present only once. Per germline, CDR1 MNHEY and CDR2 SVGAGI. This CDR3 has 13 amino acids. With 7 bases removed from V and 4 bases from J, the gap between germline ends came to 11 bases. The V gene is TRBV6-5, the J gene TRBJ1-3; no definite D call. The TCR sequence derives from a woman between 50 and 59 years old with colorectal cancer. Sequencing used PBMCs. This CDR3 is CASTVAQGNTIYF. The CDR3 DNA reads TGTGCCAGCACGGTGGCGCAGGGAAACACCATATATTTT.